The 23 T cell receptor beta chains listed next were all sequenced from one sample in a study of Graves' ophthalmopathy and Graves' hyperthyroidism (dated by TCRdb to the late 2010s). Sequencing used an Illumina HiSeq 2000. For repertoire sequencing, TCR beta CDR3 regions were amplified from RNA transcripts. HTBI primers and the Qiagen OneStep RT-PCR kit were used in a first-round RT-PCR, which was followed by a second-round multiplex PCR, size selection and purification. The raw public data were reprocessed by TCRdb itself: fastp quality trimming at Q25, MiXCR clonotype calling, in-frame beta chains only. Under each unique CDR3 protein, matching rows form one entry showing the most common genes and DNA. The sample data list about 220,000 distinct CDR3 sequences, and 20% to 25% of these were observed just once. The ten largest clones add up to about 46% of the sample. Sequences were obtained from peripheral blood. All receptors come from a woman between 50 and 59 years old with Graves' ophthalmopathy. Donor details come from another sample of the same person, matched by shared clones.

This clonotype was recorded at least ten times. The chain carries TRBV5-1 and TRBJ2-4; perhaps D is TRBD1 or TRBD2 (5 bases each). CDR1 SGHRS and CDR2 YFSETQ come from the germline V gene. The CDR3 contains 15 residues. Trimming stripped 0 bases from V and 9 bases from J, with 16 bases between. The DNA for the CDR3 is TGCGCCAGCAGCTTGGATCTCGCCCGTGGGGGCATTCAGTACTTC. This translates into CASSLDLARGGIQYF. The full variable domain, in which reference TRBV5-1 and TRBJ2-4 provide the parts outside the CDR3, is KAGVTQTPRYLIKTRGQQVTLSCSPISGHRSVSWYQQTPGQGLQFLFEYFSETQRNKGNFPGRFSGRQFSNSRSEMNVSTLELGDSALYLCASSLDLARGGIQYFGAGTRLSVL.

This clonotype came up many times. CDR3 amino acids: CASSPGPPDYQETQYF. The CDR3 DNA follows: TGTGCCAGCAGTCCCGGCCCCCCCGACTATCAAGAGACCCAGTACTTC. J is TRBJ2-5 and V is TRBV6-1, with TRBD2 as a possible D gene (5 bases). Germline V gene sequence: CDR1 MNHNS, CDR2 SASEGT. The V and J ends lost 5 bases and 2 bases respectively, with 18 bases between them. The CDR3 spans 16 residues.

This clonotype appeared many times. V and J are TRBV4-1 and TRBJ1-2, with D possibly being TRBD1 (5 bases). Between the trimmed V and J ends, which lost 5 bases and 8 bases, there was a span of 21 bases. The CDR3 is 15 residues long. Germline CDR1 MGHRA, CDR2 YSYEKL. The CDR3 DNA follows: TGCGCCAGCAGCTCCTACGGGACGAGGAAGAGGGGCTACACCTTC. Protein sequence: CASSSYGTRKRGYTF.

In its sample, this clonotype was seen many times. Given the absence of the conserved phenylalanine or tryptophan at the CDR3 end, a read error is likely. This chain joins TRBV11-2 and TRBJ2-7; 10 bases map to TRBD2. This CDR3 is 16 amino acids long. The germline V gene has CDR1 SGHAT and CDR2 FQNNGV. J gave up 0 bases and V 5 bases, and 7 bases lay outside the gene matches. The CDR3 sequence: CASSRTSGALSYEQYL. Here the CDR3 DNA reads TGTGCCAGCAGCCGGACTAGCGGAGCCCTCTCCTACGAGCAGTACCTC.

The J gene is TRBJ2-7, the V gene TRBV12-3 or TRBV12-4, with 10 nucleotides matching TRBD2. The length of the CDR3 is 17 residues. Trimming took 6 bases from V and 2 from J; bases not matched to a gene: 13. As DNA, the CDR3 is TGTGCCAGCAGCCCAACCCCACCGGGACTAGCGACCTACGAGCAGTACTTC. Translated: CASSPTPPGLATYEQYF.

This clonotype was found many times. Here the CDR3 reads CASSYSGTSVEQYF. The CDR3, as DNA: TGTGCCAGCAGTTACTCTGGGACTAGCGTCGAGCAGTACTTC. The J gene is TRBJ2-7, the V gene TRBV6-5; TRBD2 agrees at 10 bases. Trimming removed 0 bases from V and 6 bases from J; junction bases left unmatched: 2. This CDR3 spans 14 amino acids. The V gene's germline CDR1 is MNHEY and CDR2 SVGAGI.

This clonotype came up a few times. The chain joins TRBV2 to TRBJ2-2; possible D gene TRBD1, 6 bases. The CDR3 totals 14 residues. Germline V lookup: CDR1 SNHLY, CDR2 FYNNEI. The V gene lost 3 bases and the J gene lost 5 bases, with 10 bases spanning the gap. CDR3 loop: CASSEGAWTGELFF. In DNA, the CDR3 is TGTGCCAGCAGTGAGGGGGCATGGACCGGGGAGCTGTTTTTT.

The gene calls are TRBV12-3 or TRBV12-4 and TRBJ1-1; 8 bases match TRBD1. The CDR3 has 13 residues. J lost 6 bases, V lost 7 bases, and 7 bases had no gene match. Here the CDR3 reads CASMDRAVSEAFF. The CDR3 bases are TGTGCCAGCATGGACAGGGCGGTTTCTGAAGCTTTCTTT.

This clonotype was recorded many times. This sequence joins TRBV20-1 and TRBJ2-6; D not resolved. Trimming shortened V by 3 bases and J by 3 bases, and 9 bases separated the two germline ends. The CDR3 runs to 14 residues. CDR1 is DFQATT, CDR2 SNEGSKA, per germline (reference sequence). The DNA of the CDR3 is TGCAGTGCTAGTCTAGGTAGTGGGGCCAACGTCCTGACTTTC. This gives the protein CSASLGSGANVLTF.

This chain links TRBV28 with TRBJ2-7, with D unclear. Trimming took off 6 bases at V and 1 base at J, with 13 bases between the two ends. In germline, CDR1 is MDHEN, CDR2 SYDVKM. CDR3 length: 14 amino acids. The CDR3 loop reads CASRGLDPSYEQYF. CDR3 sequence (DNA): TGTGCCAGCAGGGGTCTTGACCCGTCCTACGAGCAGTACTTC.

This clonotype came up many times. One end of the junction does not line up with germline, which may come from a read error. V and J are TRBV7-2 and TRBJ1-1, with D unresolved. This CDR3 contains 14 residues. The germline V gene has CDR1 SGHTA and CDR2 FQGNSA. This CDR3 reads CASSLASGNAEAFF. CDR3 nucleotides: TGTGCCAGCAGCTTAGCGTCGGGGAACGCTGAAGCTTTCTTT.

The table lists this clonotype with many counts. The rearrangement joins TRBV5-1 to TRBJ2-2; the match to TRBD2 covers 9 bases. In germline, CDR1 is SGHRS, CDR2 YFSETQ. The CDR3 contains 15 residues. The ends lost 6 bases at V and 6 bases at J; junction bases unmatched: 9. Here the CDR3 DNA reads TGCGCCAGCAATGAGTTAGCGGGAGCGTCCGGGGAGCTGTTTTTT. The encoded protein is CASNELAGASGELFF. Combining the CDR3 with reference TRBV5-1 and TRBJ2-2 gives the whole variable domain KAGVTQTPRYLIKTRGQQVTLSCSPISGHRSVSWYQQTPGQGLQFLFEYFSETQRNKGNFPGRFSGRQFSNSRSEMNVSTLELGDSALYLCASNELAGASGELFFGEGSRLTVL.

This clonotype was seen a few times. The chain carries TRBV12-3 or TRBV12-4 and TRBJ1-2, with TRBD1 identical over 9 bases. Unmatched junction bases numbered 8, after V lost 5 bases and J lost 4 bases. The CDR3 loop spans 15 amino acids. The CDR3 DNA follows: TGTGCCAGCAGTCGAAGACAGGGGGTGGGCTATGGCTACACCTTC. This gives the protein CASSRRQGVGYGYTF.

The DNA of the CDR3 is TGTGCCAGCACCACGACAGGGGTCGAGAGCTCTGGAAACACCATATATTTT. Protein: CASTTTGVESSGNTIYF. The chain employs TRBV12-3 or TRBV12-4 and TRBJ1-3; 8 bases match TRBD1. The CDR3 has 17 amino acids. V was clipped by 7 bases and J by 0 bases; unmatched bases: 11.

This sequence joins TRBV6-5 and TRBJ2-7, with 7 bases that match TRBD1. This CDR3 is 16 amino acids long. In germline, CDR1 is MNHEY, CDR2 SVGAGI. V trimming: 2 bases; J trimming: 4 bases; junction bases outside the gene matches: 11. For the CDR3, the DNA is TGTGCCAGCAGTTACGGCGAACAGGGGTTGGCATACGAGCAGTACTTC. Its translation is CASSYGEQGLAYEQYF.

The table lists this clonotype with many counts. The CDR3 DNA follows: TGTGCCAGCAGCTTAGGGACAGACCAGTACGAGCAGTACTTC. Translation: CASSLGTDQYEQYF. V gene TRBV7-2 combines with J gene TRBJ2-7; D possibly corresponds to TRBD1 (6 bases). In germline, CDR1 is SGHTA, CDR2 FQGNSA. The CDR3 is 14 amino acids. Deletions cut 1 base from V and 4 bases from J, with 11 bases between.

V and J are TRBV20-1 and TRBJ2-5; maybe TRBD1 (6 bases). The CDR3 has 15 amino acids. Germline values: CDR1 DFQATT, CDR2 SNEGSKA (reference sequence). V was clipped by 1 base and J by 2 bases, with 14 bases between them. This CDR3 is CSARVPPGQQETQYF. Written as DNA, the CDR3 is TGCAGTGCTAGAGTCCCCCCGGGACAACAAGAGACCCAGTACTTC.

Only a few counts were recorded for this clonotype. CDR3 protein: CASSPINIQTTKNIQYF. CDR3 coding DNA: TGTGCCAGCTCACCAATTAATATACAGACTACCAAAAACATTCAGTACTTC. The chain joins TRBV18 to TRBJ2-4; TRBD2 is a possible D gene (5 bases). The CDR3 is 17 residues long. Trimming stripped 2 bases from V and 2 bases from J, with 16 bases between. The germline V gene encodes CDR1 KGHSH and CDR2 LQKENI.

This chain links TRBV28 with TRBJ1-5, with unresolved D. This CDR3 spans 12 amino acids. The germline V gene encodes CDR1 MDHEN and CDR2 SYDVKM. V lost 6 bases to trimming and J lost 9 bases, with 12 bases between them. The CDR3 protein is CASRMAIPPQHF. DNA for the CDR3: TGTGCCAGCAGGATGGCCATTCCGCCCCAGCATTTT.

This clonotype has more than one count but fewer than ten. A single base separates this from a much larger clone, so it may be a read error. This sequence joins TRBV7-2 and TRBJ2-5, with TRBD2 matching 11 bases. There are 14 residues in the CDR3. J lost 3 bases, V lost 5 bases, and 2 bases had no gene match. Germline V gene lookup returns CDR1 SGHTA and CDR2 FQGNSA. Here the CDR3 reads CASSTGLAEETQYF. The CDR3 DNA reads as TGTGCCAGCAGCACGGGACTAGCGGAAGAGACCCAGTACTTC.

This clonotype was detected many times. The chain combines TRBV3-1 with TRBJ1-2; 7 bases are shared with TRBD1. J was trimmed by 4 bases and V by 6 bases; bases with no gene match: 8. Germline-derived CDR1 and CDR2 are LGHDT and YNNKEL (reference sequence). This CDR3 comprises 14 residues. This CDR3 is CASSPGGGGYGYTF. CDR3 in DNA: TGTGCCAGCAGTCCCGGAGGGGGCGGCTATGGCTACACCTTC.

In this sample, this clonotype turned up many times. The V and J genes are TRBV27 and TRBJ2-7, with D maybe TRBD1 (6 bases). Trimming took off 0 bases at V and 3 bases at J, with 30 bases between the two ends. The V gene's germline CDR1 is MNHEY and CDR2 SMNVEV (reference sequence). The CDR3 spans 21 residues. The CDR3 nucleotides are TGTGCCAGCAGTTTATCGAGTAGCAGGGGCCGACCACACTACTTAAACTACGAGCAGTACTTC. Its translation is CASSLSSSRGRPHYLNYEQYF.

This clonotype was observed a handful of times. The V and J genes are TRBV4-1 and TRBJ1-5; D is ambiguous. Germline V gene lookup returns CDR1 MGHRA and CDR2 YSYEKL. V dropped 6 bases and J dropped 0 bases, with 15 bases sitting between them. The CDR3 contains 16 residues. The CDR3: CASRFSASDSNQPQHF. CDR3 nucleotide sequence: TGCGCCAGCAGGTTTTCCGCCAGTGATAGCAATCAGCCCCAGCATTTT.